This T cell receptor (beta chain) was identified in a study of cytotoxic CD8 clonotypes in ibrutinib-treated CLL. The overall study: Complete response was seen in 2 patients and partial in approximately 24; about twelve progressed and approximately 14 stayed remitted after a median about 70 months.

Regarding the study as a whole: Under treatment, the uncommon public clonotypes either contracted or remained stable.

In germline, CDR1 is SGDLS, CDR2 YYNGEE. The CDR3 runs 14 residues. V was shortened by 0 bases and J by 4 bases, with 10 bases between the two germline ends. The protocol was immunoSEQ multiplex PCR, while the TCRdb copy is restricted to in-frame clones and leaves out a portion. This sample yields roughly 49,000 clones, of which less than 90% are seen a single time; about a fifth belongs to the top ten. For this clone: What it recognizes is unknown.

The sample consisted of PBMCs, taken after 24 months of ibrutinib treatment. The clonotype was recovered from a human donor with chronic lymphocytic leukemia. The chain employs TRBV9 and TRBJ2-5; D perhaps matches TRBD2 (6 bases). CDR3 sequence: CASSVAGGPETQYF. CDR3 nucleotide sequence: TGTGCCAGCAGCGTAGCTGGAGGGCCAGAGACCCAGTACTTC.